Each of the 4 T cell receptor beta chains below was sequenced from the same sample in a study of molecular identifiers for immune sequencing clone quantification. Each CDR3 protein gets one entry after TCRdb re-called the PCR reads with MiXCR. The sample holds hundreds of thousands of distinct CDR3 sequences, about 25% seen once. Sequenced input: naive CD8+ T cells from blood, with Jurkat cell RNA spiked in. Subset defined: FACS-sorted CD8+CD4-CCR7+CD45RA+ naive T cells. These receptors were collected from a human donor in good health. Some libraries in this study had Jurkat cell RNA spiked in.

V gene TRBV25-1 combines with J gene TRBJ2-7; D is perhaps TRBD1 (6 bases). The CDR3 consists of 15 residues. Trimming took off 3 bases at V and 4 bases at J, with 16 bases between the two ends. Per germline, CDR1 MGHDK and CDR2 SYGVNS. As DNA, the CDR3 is TGTGCCAGCAGTGACCCCGCCAGGGGCTCTTACGAGCAGTACTTC. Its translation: CASSDPARGSYEQYF.

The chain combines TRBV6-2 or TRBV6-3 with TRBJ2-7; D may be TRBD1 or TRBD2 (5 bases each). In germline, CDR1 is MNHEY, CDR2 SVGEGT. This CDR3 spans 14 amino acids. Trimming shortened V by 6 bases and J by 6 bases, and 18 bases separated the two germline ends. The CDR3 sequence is CASSRGAAWGEQYF. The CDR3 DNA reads TGTGCCAGCAGCCGAGGGGCTGCGTGGGGCGAGCAGTACTTC.

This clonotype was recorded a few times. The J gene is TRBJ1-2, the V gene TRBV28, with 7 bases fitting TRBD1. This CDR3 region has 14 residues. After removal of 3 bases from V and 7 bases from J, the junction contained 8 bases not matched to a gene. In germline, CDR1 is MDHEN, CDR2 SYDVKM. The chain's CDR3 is CASSFVAGGSGYTF. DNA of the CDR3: TGTGCCAGCAGTTTTGTGGCAGGGGGGTCTGGCTACACCTTC.

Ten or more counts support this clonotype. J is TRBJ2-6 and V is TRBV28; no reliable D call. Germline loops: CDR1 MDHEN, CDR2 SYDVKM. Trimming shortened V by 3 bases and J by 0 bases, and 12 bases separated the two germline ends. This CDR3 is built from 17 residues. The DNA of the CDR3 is TGTGCCAGCAGTTTCAGACACGGGTCCTCTGGGGCCAACGTCCTGACTTTC. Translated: CASSFRHGSSGANVLTF. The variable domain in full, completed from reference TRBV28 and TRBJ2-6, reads DVKVTQSSRYLVKRTGEKVFLECVQDMDHENMFWYRQDPGLGLRLIYFSYDVKMKEKGDIPEGYSVSREKKERFSLILESASTNQTSMYLCASSFRHGSSGANVLTFGAGSRLTVL.